Sequencing of this T cell receptor beta chain was carried out in a study of identical twins. This clonotype turned up a few times. Antigen unknown. TCRdb reprocessed the 5' RACE reads with MiXCR, giving one entry per CDR3 protein. The data show around 960,000 distinct CDR3 sequences, 12% seen once. The donors were all healthy and Caucasian. Germline loops: CDR1 SGHRS, CDR2 YFSETQ. V was shortened by 4 bases and J by 6 bases, with 13 bases between the two germline ends. The CDR3 contains 13 residues. Study-wide results and caveats: Among out-of-frame alpha sequences shared by twins, low generation probability occurred in excess.

These data are also associated with another study on yellow fever vaccine responses in identical twins.

The sample consisted of PBMCs. J is TRBJ1-1 and V is TRBV5-1, with D perhaps matching TRBD1 (6 bases). The receptor was derived from a woman between 18 and 29 years old in good health. DNA of the CDR3: TGCGCCAGCAGCCAGACAGGAGTGCCTGAAGCTTTCTTT. Translated, it gives CASSQTGVPEAFF.